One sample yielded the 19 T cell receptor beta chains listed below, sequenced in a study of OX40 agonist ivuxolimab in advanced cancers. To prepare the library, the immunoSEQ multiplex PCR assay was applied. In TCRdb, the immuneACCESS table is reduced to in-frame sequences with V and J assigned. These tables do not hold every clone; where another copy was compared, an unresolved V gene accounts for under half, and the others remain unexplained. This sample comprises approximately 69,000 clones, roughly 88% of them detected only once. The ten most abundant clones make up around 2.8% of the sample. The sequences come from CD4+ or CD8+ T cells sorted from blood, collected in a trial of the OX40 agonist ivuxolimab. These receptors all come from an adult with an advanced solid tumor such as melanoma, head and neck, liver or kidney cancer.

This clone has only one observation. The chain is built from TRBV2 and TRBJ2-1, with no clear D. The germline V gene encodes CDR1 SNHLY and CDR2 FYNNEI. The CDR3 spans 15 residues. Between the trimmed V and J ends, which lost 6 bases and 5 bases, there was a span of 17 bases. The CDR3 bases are TGTGCCAGCAGCAGAAGGAGCGTAGGAGACAATGAGCAGTTCTTC. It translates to CASSRRSVGDNEQFF.

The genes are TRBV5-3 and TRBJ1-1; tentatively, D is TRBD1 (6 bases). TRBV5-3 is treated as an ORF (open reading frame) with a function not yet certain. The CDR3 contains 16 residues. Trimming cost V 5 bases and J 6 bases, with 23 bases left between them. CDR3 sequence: CARREGRGKLNAEAFF. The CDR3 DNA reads TGTGCCAGAAGAGAGGGTAGGGGGAAGCTAAATGCTGAAGCTTTCTTT.

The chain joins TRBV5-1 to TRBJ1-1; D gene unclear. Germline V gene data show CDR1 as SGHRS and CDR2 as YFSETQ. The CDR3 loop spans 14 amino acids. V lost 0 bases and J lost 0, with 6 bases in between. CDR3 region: CASSLDTLNTEAFF. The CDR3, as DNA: TGCGCCAGCAGCTTGGACACCCTGAACACTGAAGCTTTCTTT.

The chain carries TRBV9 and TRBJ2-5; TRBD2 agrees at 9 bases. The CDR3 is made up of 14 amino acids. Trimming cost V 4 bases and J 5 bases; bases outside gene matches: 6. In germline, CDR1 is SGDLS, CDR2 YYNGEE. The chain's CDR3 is CASSSSGGLETQYF. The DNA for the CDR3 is TGTGCCAGCAGCAGTAGCGGGGGTTTGGAGACCCAGTACTTC.

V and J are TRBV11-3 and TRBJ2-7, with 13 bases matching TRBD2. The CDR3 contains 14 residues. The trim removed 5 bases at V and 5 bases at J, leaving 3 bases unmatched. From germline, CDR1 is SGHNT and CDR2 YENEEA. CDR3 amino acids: CASSEGLAGHEQYF. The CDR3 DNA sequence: TGTGCCAGCAGCGAGGGACTAGCGGGACACGAGCAGTACTTC.

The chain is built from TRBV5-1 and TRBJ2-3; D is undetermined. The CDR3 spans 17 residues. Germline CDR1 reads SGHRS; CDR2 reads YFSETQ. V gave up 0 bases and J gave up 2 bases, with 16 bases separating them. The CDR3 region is CASSLAPVGQNTDTQYF. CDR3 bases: TGCGCCAGCAGCTTGGCCCCGGTCGGGCAGAACACAGATACGCAGTATTTT.

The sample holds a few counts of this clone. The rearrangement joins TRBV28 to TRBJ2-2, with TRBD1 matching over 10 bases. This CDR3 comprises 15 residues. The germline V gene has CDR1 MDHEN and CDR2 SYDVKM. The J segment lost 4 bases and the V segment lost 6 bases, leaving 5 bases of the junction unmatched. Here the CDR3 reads CASRSGTGATGELFF. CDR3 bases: TGTGCCAGCAGATCCGGGACAGGGGCCACCGGGGAGCTGTTTTTT.

As DNA, the CDR3 is TGTGCCAGCAGTTTATACAGGGACTCTGGAAACACCATATATTTT. Encoded protein: CASSLYRDSGNTIYF. The chain carries TRBV28 and TRBJ1-3, with TRBD1 as a possible D gene (6 bases). The V gene's germline CDR1 is MDHEN and CDR2 SYDVKM. Trimming shortened V by 1 base and J by 0 bases, and 7 bases separated the two germline ends. This CDR3 region has 15 residues.

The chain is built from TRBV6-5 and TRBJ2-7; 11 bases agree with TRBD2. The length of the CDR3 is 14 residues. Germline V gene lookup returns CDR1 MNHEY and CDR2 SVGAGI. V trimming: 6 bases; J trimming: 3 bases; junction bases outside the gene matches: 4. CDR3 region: CASRGTSGDYEQYF. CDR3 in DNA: TGTGCCAGCAGGGGGACTAGCGGAGACTACGAGCAGTACTTC.

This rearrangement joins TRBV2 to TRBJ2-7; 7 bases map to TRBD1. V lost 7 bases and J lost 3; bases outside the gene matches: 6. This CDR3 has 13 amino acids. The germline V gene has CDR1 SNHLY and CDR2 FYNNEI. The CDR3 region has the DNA TGTGCCAGCACCCAGACAGGGAGCTACGAGCAGTACTTC. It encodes CASTQTGSYEQYF.

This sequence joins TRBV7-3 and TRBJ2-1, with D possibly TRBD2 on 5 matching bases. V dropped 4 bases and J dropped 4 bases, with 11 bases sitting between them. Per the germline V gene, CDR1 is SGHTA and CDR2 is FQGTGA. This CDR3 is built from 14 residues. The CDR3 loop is CASSSTPGYNEQFF. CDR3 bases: TGTGCCAGCAGCTCCACCCCGGGGTACAATGAGCAGTTCTTC.

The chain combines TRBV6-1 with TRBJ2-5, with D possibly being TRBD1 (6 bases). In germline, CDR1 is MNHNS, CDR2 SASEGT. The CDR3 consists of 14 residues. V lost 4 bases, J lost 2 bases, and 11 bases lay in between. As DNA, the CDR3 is TGTGCCAGCAGTGCCCAGGGGTGGCAAGAGACCCAGTACTTC. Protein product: CASSAQGWQETQYF.

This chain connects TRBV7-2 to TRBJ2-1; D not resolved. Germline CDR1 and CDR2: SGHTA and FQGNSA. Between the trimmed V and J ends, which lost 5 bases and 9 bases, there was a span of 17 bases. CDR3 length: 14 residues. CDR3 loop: CASSPHSGVGEQFF. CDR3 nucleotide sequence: TGTGCCAGCAGCCCTCATTCGGGCGTGGGTGAGCAGTTCTTC.

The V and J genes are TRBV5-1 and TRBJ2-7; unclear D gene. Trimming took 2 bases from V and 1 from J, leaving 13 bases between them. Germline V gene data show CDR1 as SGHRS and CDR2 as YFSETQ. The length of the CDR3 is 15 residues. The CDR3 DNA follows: TGCGCCAGCAGCTTAGGCGCCTCGACGTCCTACGAGCAGTACTTC. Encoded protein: CASSLGASTSYEQYF.

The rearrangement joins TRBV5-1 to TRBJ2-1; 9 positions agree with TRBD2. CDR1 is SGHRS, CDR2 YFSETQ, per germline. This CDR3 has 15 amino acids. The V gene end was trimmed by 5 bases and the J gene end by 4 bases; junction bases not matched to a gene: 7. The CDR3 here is CASRRAGGPYNEQFF. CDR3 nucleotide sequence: TGCGCCAGCAGGAGAGCGGGAGGCCCGTACAATGAGCAGTTCTTC.

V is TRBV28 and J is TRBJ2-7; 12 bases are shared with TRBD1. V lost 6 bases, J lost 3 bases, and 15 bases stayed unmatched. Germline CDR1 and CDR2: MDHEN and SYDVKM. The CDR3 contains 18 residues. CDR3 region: CASSPSGQGAFAGYEQYF. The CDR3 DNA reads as TGTGCCAGCAGCCCATCGGGACAGGGGGCATTCGCGGGCTACGAGCAGTACTTC.

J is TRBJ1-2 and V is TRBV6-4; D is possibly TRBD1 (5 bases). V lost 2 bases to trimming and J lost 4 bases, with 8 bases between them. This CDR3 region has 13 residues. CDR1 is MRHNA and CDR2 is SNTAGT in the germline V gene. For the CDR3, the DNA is TGTGCCAGCAGTGACCAGGGTGGCTATGGCTACACCTTC. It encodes CASSDQGGYGYTF.

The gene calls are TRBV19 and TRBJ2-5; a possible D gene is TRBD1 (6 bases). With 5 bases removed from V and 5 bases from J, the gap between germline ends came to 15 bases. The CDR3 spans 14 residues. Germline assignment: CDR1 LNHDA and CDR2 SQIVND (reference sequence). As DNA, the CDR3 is TGTGCCAGTAGTTTACAGGGTCCTTGGGAGACCCAGTACTTC. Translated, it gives CASSLQGPWETQYF.

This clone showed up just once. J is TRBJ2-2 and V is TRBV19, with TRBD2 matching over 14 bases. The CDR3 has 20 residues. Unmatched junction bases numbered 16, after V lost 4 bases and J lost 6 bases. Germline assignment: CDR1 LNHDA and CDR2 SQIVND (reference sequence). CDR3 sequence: CASSRGGLGTSGRSSGELFF. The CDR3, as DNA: TGTGCCAGTAGTAGAGGAGGCCTCGGGACTAGCGGGAGATCTTCCGGGGAGCTGTTTTTT.